This T cell receptor (beta chain) originates from a study of cytomegalovirus exposure and HLA in healthy donors. Vbeta (60) and Jbeta (13) primers were used in the PCR. Libraries were prepared by immunoSEQ multiplex PCR; TCRdb keeps only in-frame clonotypes and omits some of them. Its clone listing holds tens of thousands of clones. Specimen: PBMCs. The clonotype comes from a human donor in good health.

The CDR3 here is CASSPSLLAYGYTF. CDR3 sequence (DNA): TGTGCCAGCAGCCCCTCGTTGTTAGCATATGGCTACACCTTC. The rearrangement uses TRBV7-9 and TRBJ1-2; D gene ambiguous. Deletions cut 5 bases from V and 5 bases from J, with 15 bases between. The CDR3 covers 14 residues. CDR1 is SEHNR and CDR2 is FQNEAQ in the germline V gene (reference sequence).